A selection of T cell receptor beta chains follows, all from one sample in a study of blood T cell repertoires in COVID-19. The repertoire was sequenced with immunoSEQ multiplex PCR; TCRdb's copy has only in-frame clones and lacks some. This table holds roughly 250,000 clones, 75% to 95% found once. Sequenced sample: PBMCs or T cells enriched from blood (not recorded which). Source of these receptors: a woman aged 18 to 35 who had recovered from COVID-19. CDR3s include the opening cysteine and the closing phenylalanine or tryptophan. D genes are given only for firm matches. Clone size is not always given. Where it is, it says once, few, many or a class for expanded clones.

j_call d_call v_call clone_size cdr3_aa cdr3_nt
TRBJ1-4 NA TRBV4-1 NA CASNPGTTNEKLFF TGCGCCAGCAACCCGGGAACAACTAATGAAAAACTGTTTTTT
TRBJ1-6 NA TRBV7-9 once CASSLRLGQNNSPLHF TGTGCCAGCAGCTTAAGGTTGGGGCAGAATAATTCACCCCTCCACTTT
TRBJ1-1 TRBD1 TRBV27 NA CASRTTGWGEAFF TGTGCCAGCAGAACGACAGGGTGGGGTGAAGCTTTCTTT
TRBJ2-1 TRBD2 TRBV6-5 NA CASNDLAGGDEQFF TGTGCCAGCAACGACTTAGCGGGAGGGGACGAGCAGTTCTTC
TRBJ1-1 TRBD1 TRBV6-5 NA CASDVTGGVGTEAFF TGTGCCAGCGATGTGACAGGGGGCGTGGGGACTGAAGCTTTCTTT
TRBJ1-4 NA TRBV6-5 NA CASTPVGATNEKLFF TGTGCCAGCACCCCGGTCGGAGCAACTAATGAAAAACTGTTTTTT
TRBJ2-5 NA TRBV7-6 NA CASSLASQRAQETQYF TGTGCCAGCAGCTTAGCGTCCCAGAGGGCCCAAGAGACCCAGTACTTC
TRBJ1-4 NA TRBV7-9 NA CASSPGGYEKLFF TGTGCCAGCAGCCCCGGGGGGTATGAAAAACTGTTTTTT
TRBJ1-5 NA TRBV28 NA CASSTWSPTGSIDQPQHF TGTGCCAGCAGTACATGGAGCCCAACAGGTTCCATTGATCAGCCCCAGCATTTT
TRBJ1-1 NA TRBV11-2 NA CASSLDQNSPFF TGTGCCAGCAGCTTAGATCAGAACAGCCCTTTCTTT
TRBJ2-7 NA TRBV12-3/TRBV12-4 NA CASSFYGYEQYF TGTGCCAGCAGTTTTTACGGCTACGAGCAGTACTTC
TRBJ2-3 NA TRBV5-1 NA CASSFRSSTDTQYF TGCGCCAGCAGCTTCCGTAGTAGCACAGATACGCAGTATTTT
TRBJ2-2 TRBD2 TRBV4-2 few CASSQGPGTSASRLSTFF TGTGCCAGCAGCCAAGGTCCCGGGACTAGCGCCTCTCGTCTATCCACGTTTTTT
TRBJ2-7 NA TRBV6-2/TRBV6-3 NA CASSQKEGAMYEQYF TGTGCCAGCAGCCAGAAGGAGGGGGCAATGTACGAGCAGTACTTC
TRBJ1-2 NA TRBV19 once CASSAASEVYGYTF TGTGCCAGTAGTGCAGCCTCGGAGGTCTATGGCTACACCTTC
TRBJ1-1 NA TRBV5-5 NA CASSFRSLGPGDTEAFF TGTGCCAGCAGCTTCCGTTCCCTTGGCCCCGGGGACACTGAAGCTTTCTTT
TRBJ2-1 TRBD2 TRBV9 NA CASSGGLVDSHEQFF TGTGCCAGCAGCGGGGGACTAGTTGATAGTCATGAGCAGTTCTTC
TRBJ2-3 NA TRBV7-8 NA CASSLGLLAVGGTDTQYF TGTGCCAGCAGCTTAGGCTTGTTAGCGGTGGGCGGCACAGATACGCAGTATTTT
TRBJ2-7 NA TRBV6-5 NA CATANSVPYEQYF TGTGCCACTGCAAACTCCGTCCCCTACGAGCAGTACTTC
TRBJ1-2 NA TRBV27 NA CASKQVRSGGYTF TGTGCCAGCAAACAGGTCAGGTCCGGGGGCTACACCTTC
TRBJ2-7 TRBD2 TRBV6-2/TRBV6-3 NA CASSRGLAGGRHEQYF TGTGCCAGCAGCCGAGGACTAGCGGGGGGGCGGCACGAGCAGTACTTC
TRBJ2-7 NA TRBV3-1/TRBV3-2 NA CASSPLGRGKYEQYF TGTGCCAGCAGCCCCCTCGGGAGAGGGAAGTACGAGCAGTACTTC
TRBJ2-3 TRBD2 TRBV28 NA CASSATSGLSDTQYF TGTGCCAGCAGTGCAACTAGCGGGCTCTCAGATACGCAGTATTTT
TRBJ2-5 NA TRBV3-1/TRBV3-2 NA CATKNSGGGETQYF TGTGCCACTAAAAATAGTGGTGGGGGGGAGACCCAGTACTTC
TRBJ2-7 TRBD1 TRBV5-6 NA CASSLEDRVSYEQYF TGTGCCAGCAGCTTAGAAGACAGGGTCTCCTACGAGCAGTACTTC
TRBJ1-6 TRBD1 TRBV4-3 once CASSTQGSSPLHF TGCGCCAGCAGCACACAGGGGAGTTCACCCCTCCACTTT
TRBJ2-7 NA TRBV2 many CATNTGSLSYEQYF TGTGCCACCAACACCGGGTCCCTCTCCTACGAGCAGTACTTC
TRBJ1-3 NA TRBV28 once CASRLSGVDISGNTIYF TGTGCCAGCAGACTCTCGGGGGTTGACATCTCTGGAAACACCATATATTTT
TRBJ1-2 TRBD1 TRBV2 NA CASRTGIYGYTF TGTGCCAGCAGGACAGGGATCTATGGCTACACCTTC
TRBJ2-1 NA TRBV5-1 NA CASSFDGIDYNEQFF TGCGCCAGCAGCTTTGACGGGATTGATTACAATGAGCAGTTCTTC
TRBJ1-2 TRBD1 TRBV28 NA CASIPGQQLYGYTF TGTGCCAGCATTCCGGGACAGCAATTATATGGCTACACCTTC
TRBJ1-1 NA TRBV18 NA CASSGESEAFF TGTGCCAGCTCAGGGGAGTCTGAAGCTTTCTTT
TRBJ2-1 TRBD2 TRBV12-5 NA CASGPTVRRGATNNEQFF TGTGCTAGTGGTCCGACCGTTCGGCGGGGGGCCACAAACAATGAGCAGTTCTTC
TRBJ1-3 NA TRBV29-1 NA CSATVSGNTIYF TGCAGCGCGACGGTCTCTGGAAACACCATATATTTT
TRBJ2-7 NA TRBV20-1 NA CSATPPSEQYF TGCAGTGCAACTCCACCCTCCGAGCAGTACTTC
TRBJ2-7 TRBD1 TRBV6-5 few CASRGTGGGYEQYF TGTGCCAGCAGGGGGACAGGGGGCGGTTACGAGCAGTACTTC
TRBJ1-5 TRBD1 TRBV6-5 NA CATRGASEYQPQHF TGTGCCACCAGGGGGGCCTCGGAGTATCAGCCCCAGCATTTT
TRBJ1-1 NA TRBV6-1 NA CASSEGAGSEPAFF TGTGCCAGCAGTGAAGGGGCAGGGTCCGAACCGGCTTTCTTT
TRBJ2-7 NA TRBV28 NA CASSPYSGTSPEQYF TGTGCCAGCAGTCCTTACTCCGGGACAAGCCCCGAGCAGTACTTC
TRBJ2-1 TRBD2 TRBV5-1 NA CASSLMGREAGNEQFF TGCGCCAGCAGCTTGATGGGGCGGGAGGCGGGAAATGAGCAGTTCTTC
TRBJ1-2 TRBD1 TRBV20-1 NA CSASRRGRDYGYTF TGCAGTGCTAGTCGCAGGGGGCGCGACTATGGCTACACCTTC
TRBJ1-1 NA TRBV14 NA CASSHLLAGNTEAFF TGTGCCAGCAGCCACCTTCTCGCAGGGAACACTGAAGCTTTCTTT
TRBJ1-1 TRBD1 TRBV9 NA CASSVGTGAEAFF TGTGCCAGCAGCGTTGGGACAGGCGCTGAAGCTTTCTTT
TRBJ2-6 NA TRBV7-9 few CASVRSGANVLTF TGTGCCAGCGTGCGCTCTGGGGCCAACGTCCTGACTTTC
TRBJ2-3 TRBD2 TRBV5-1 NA CASSIGGSDTQYF TGCGCCAGCAGTATAGGCGGGAGTGATACGCAGTATTTT
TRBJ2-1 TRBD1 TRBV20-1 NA CSARDSNEQFF TGCAGTGCCCGGGACAGTAATGAGCAGTTCTTC